One and the same sample provided the 18 T cell receptor beta chains below, sequenced in a study of blood T cell repertoires in COVID-19 (dated by TCRdb to the early 2020s). Receptors were amplified or captured by the immunoSEQ multiplex PCR assay. The clones in this table, taken by TCRdb from immuneACCESS, are in-frame only. Not every clone is retained; where verified, under half of the shortfall comes from an unresolved V gene, and the cause of the rest is unknown. The sample table lists around 65,000 clones, roughly 80% of them with a count of one. About 38% of the sample is held by the ten biggest clonotypes. The specimen sequenced was peripheral blood. The receptors derive from a human donor in a cohort sampled during active COVID-19.

The gene calls are TRBV2 and TRBJ1-2; perhaps TRBD1 as D (6 bases). CDR1 and CDR2 (germline): SNHLY, FYNNEI. Trimming stripped 6 bases from V and 7 bases from J, with 18 bases between. This CDR3 has 14 residues. For the CDR3, the DNA is TGTGCCAGCAGCCAAGACAGGCCTTGGGGTGGCTACACCTTC. The encoded protein is CASSQDRPWGGYTF.

The rearrangement uses TRBV5-1 and TRBJ1-1, with D unclear. The CDR3 contains 16 residues. V was trimmed by 1 base and J by 2 bases, leaving 15 bases between them. Germline V gene sequence: CDR1 SGHRS, CDR2 YFSETQ. The CDR3 reads CASSLKSAGLNTEAFF. The CDR3 region has the DNA TGCGCCAGCAGCTTGAAATCAGCAGGTCTAAACACTGAAGCTTTCTTT.

About this clone itself: Other DNA sequences from this sample encode an identical CDR3 as well. The J gene is TRBJ2-2, the V gene TRBV7-2; 7 bases line up with TRBD1. Germline V gives CDR1 SGHTA, CDR2 FQGNSA. This CDR3 has 15 residues. V shed 1 base, J shed 5 bases, and the junction held 4 bases outside the gene matches. CDR3 bases: TGTGCCAGCAGCTTAGGAGGGGGCGGGACCGGGGAGCTGTTTTTT. Protein: CASSLGGGGTGELFF.

The chain carries TRBV7-8 and TRBJ2-3; weak D call: TRBD2 (5 bases). The CDR3 consists of 16 residues. CDR1 is SGHVS and CDR2 is FQNEAQ in the germline V gene. V gave up 5 bases and J gave up 2 bases, with 17 bases separating them. CDR3 in DNA: TGTGCCAGCAGCACCAAGTTACTCGGGAACACAGATACGCAGTATTTT. Translation gives CASSTKLLGNTDTQYF.

This clone was seen a handful of times. The V call is TRBV9, the J call TRBJ2-3; 15 nucleotides agree with TRBD2. Germline V gene sequence: CDR1 SGDLS, CDR2 YYNGEE. The CDR3 covers 20 residues. V lost 2 bases, J lost 0 bases, and 10 bases stayed unmatched. The CDR3, as DNA: TGTGCCAGCAGCGTCGCCGGGACTAGCGGGGGGCCGGGTAGCACAGATACGCAGTATTTT. Residues: CASSVAGTSGGPGSTDTQYF.

J is TRBJ2-1 and V is TRBV30; 15 positions agree with TRBD2. Trimming cost V 3 bases and J 10 bases; bases outside gene matches: 4. The length of the CDR3 is 14 residues. Germline V gives CDR1 GTSNPN, CDR2 SVGIG (reference sequence). CDR3 amino acids: CAWREGLAGGEQFF. The CDR3 DNA is TGTGCCTGGAGAGAGGGACTAGCGGGGGGCGAGCAGTTCTTC.

The DNA for the CDR3 is TGCGCCAGCAGCCAACAGTGGGGGCGGGGGAATGAGCAGTTCTTC. Translating gives CASSQQWGRGNEQFF. This chain uses TRBV4-3 with TRBJ2-1; TRBD2 might be the D (7 bases). Germline V CDR1 and CDR2: LGHNA, YSLEER. The CDR3 extends over 15 amino acids. V lost 2 bases, J lost 7 bases, and 15 bases lay in between.

The table lists this clone with a few counts. The genes are TRBV7-9 and TRBJ1-3; D not certain. V lost 0 bases to trimming and J lost 6 bases, with 9 bases between them. The germline V gene encodes CDR1 SEHNR and CDR2 FQNEAQ (reference sequence). The CDR3 runs 14 residues. The CDR3 here is CASSLAGRPNTIYF. CDR3 DNA: TGTGCCAGCAGCTTAGCTGGCAGGCCAAACACCATATATTTT.

A note on this clone: It is unclear where the CDR3 begins or ends on the DNA, so no DNA is shown, and the CDR3 is as TCRdb lists it. The rearrangement links TRBV6-5 to TRBJ2-7; the table's D gene call, TRBD2, was not cross checked with the DNA. CDR1 MNHEY and CDR2 SVGAGI come from the germline V gene. The CDR3 is 15 amino acids in total, end residues counted. CDR3 loop: CASSTSTGGAYEQYF.

The chain employs TRBV5-5 and TRBJ1-4; D may be TRBD1 (6 bases). There are 17 residues in the CDR3. Germline V gene lookup returns CDR1 SGHKS and CDR2 YYEKEE (reference sequence). V shed 4 bases and J shed 10 bases, with 26 bases lying between them. Written as DNA, the CDR3 is TGTGCCAGCAGCCCGGGAGGAACAGGGTCTAAGGGCGGAAAACTGTTTTTT. Residues: CASSPGGTGSKGGKLFF.

CDR3 sequence: CASSDVDMPPYEQYF. Written as DNA, the CDR3 is TGTGCCAGCAGTGACGTGGACATGCCCCCCTACGAGCAGTACTTC. The chain is built from TRBV2 and TRBJ2-7, with D possibly being TRBD1 (5 bases). Looked up from germline, CDR1 is SNHLY and CDR2 is FYNNEI. The V and J ends lost 3 bases and 2 bases respectively, with 14 bases between them. This CDR3 has 15 amino acids.

The chain couples TRBV7-2 to TRBJ2-1, with TRBD2 matching over 8 bases. The CDR3 spans 15 residues. With 6 bases clipped from V and 4 bases from J, the junction kept 8 bases outside the gene matches. Germline CDR1 SGHTA, CDR2 FQGNSA. The CDR3 loop reads CASRQTSGMYNEQFF. The CDR3 nucleotides read TGTGCCAGCAGGCAAACTAGCGGTATGTACAATGAGCAGTTCTTC.

The table lists this clone with a count of one. The rearrangement uses TRBV2 and TRBJ1-2; 9 nucleotides match TRBD1. Looked up from germline, CDR1 is SNHLY and CDR2 is FYNNEI. V lost 5 bases, J lost 7 bases, and 11 bases stayed unmatched. This CDR3 comprises 15 residues. In DNA, the CDR3 is TGTGCCAGCAGTTCCCGGGACAGGGTACTTGGTGGCTACACCTTC. Translating gives CASSSRDRVLGGYTF. The full variable domain, in which reference TRBV2 and TRBJ1-2 provide the parts outside the CDR3, is EPEVTQTPSHQVTQMGQEVILRCVPISNHLYFYWYRQILGQKVEFLVSFYNNEISEKSEIFDDQFSVERPDGSNFTLKIRSTKLEDSAMYFCASSSRDRVLGGYTFGSGTRLTVV.

The chain employs TRBV6-1 and TRBJ1-2, with a possible D match to TRBD1 (6 bases). Germline V gives CDR1 MNHNS, CDR2 SASEGT. V was shortened by 3 bases and J by 14 bases, with 10 bases between the two germline ends. The CDR3 contains 10 residues. The CDR3 region is CASSEQGRTF. In DNA, the CDR3 is TGTGCCAGCAGTGAGCAGGGGCGGACCTTC.

This clone was counted a single time. The chain has TRBV6-5 and TRBJ1-1; TRBD1 is a possible D gene (6 bases). Germline V CDR1 and CDR2: MNHEY, SVGAGI. The V gene lost 10 bases and the J gene lost 6 bases, with 18 bases spanning the gap. The CDR3 sequence is 13 residues long. CDR3 nucleotide sequence: TGTGCCATAGGCCGTACAGGGACGCCTGAAGCTTTCTTT. Amino acid sequence: CAIGRTGTPEAFF.

The chain combines TRBV6-6 with TRBJ2-7; 10 nucleotides match TRBD1. This CDR3 is 15 amino acids long. Germline V gene sequence: CDR1 MNHNY, CDR2 SVGAGI (reference sequence). Germline trimming cut 6 bases from V and 3 bases from J; bases unmatched to any gene: 8. The CDR3 protein is CASRNSGTGVYEQYF. In DNA, the CDR3 is TGTGCCAGCAGGAATTCCGGGACAGGGGTCTACGAGCAGTACTTC.

The rearrangement links TRBV3-1 (or the pseudogene TRBV3-2) to TRBJ2-7, with D hard to call. Germline V gives CDR1 LGHDT, CDR2 YNNKEL (reference sequence). Between the trimmed V and J ends, which lost 2 bases and 6 bases, there was a span of 20 bases. The CDR3 runs to 16 residues. The chain's CDR3 is CASSQYLPLISGEQYF. CDR3 coding DNA: TGTGCCAGCAGCCAATATCTACCCCTGATTTCCGGCGAGCAGTACTTC.

This clone was seen just once. This chain joins TRBV5-4 and TRBJ1-1; D perhaps matches TRBD1 (6 bases). Germline loops: CDR1 SGHNT, CDR2 YYREEE (reference sequence). Between the trimmed V and J ends, which lost 1 base and 11 bases, there was a span of 15 bases. The length of the CDR3 is 13 residues. In nucleotides, the CDR3 is TGTGCCAGCAGCTTGTCTTTGGGGGCTCGGGCTTTCTTT. Protein product: CASSLSLGARAFF. The full variable domain, with the rest looked up from reference TRBV5-4 and TRBJ1-1, is ETGVTQSPTHLIKTRGQQVTLRCSSQSGHNTVSWYQQALGQGPQFIFQYYREEENGRGNFPPRFSGLQFPNYSSELNVNALELDDSALYLCASSLSLGARAFFGQGTRLTVV.